The TCR beta chain described here comes from a study of human T cells and chemical hapten exposure. The CDR3 sequence is 10 residues long. Per the germline V gene, CDR1 is MDHEN and CDR2 is SYDVKM. With 4 bases clipped from V and 14 bases from J, the junction kept 3 bases outside the gene matches. Time point denoted: patch test 2, 6 weeks after DPC sensitization. Noted treatment: therapeutic diphenylcyclopropenone sensitization with weekly scalp DPC. MiXCR, run by TCRdb on the RACE reads, gives a single entry per CDR3 protein. The repertoire includes approximately 96,000 distinct CDR3 sequences, about 9.6% of them detected once, and approximately 1.9% sits in the top ten. This clonotype occurred many times.

This receptor was obtained from a woman between 35 and 50 years old with alopecia areata. Some clones in this sample may be carry-over from other donors' samples. The chain links TRBV28 to TRBJ1-2, with 8 bases matching TRBD1. Sequenced here: whole blood, sampled in connection with sensitization to the hapten diphenylcyclopropenone (DPC). Written as DNA, the CDR3 is TGTGCCAGCAGTTCGGACAGGGTTACCTTC. It translates to CASSSDRVTF.